This is a list of T cell receptor beta chains from one sample in a study of blood T cell repertoires in COVID-19. Libraries were prepared by immunoSEQ multiplex PCR; TCRdb keeps only in-frame clonotypes and omits some of them. The sample records fewer than 300,000 clones, 82% being singletons. Material: peripheral blood. The source of these receptors is a woman aged 18-29 years with acute or convalescent COVID-19. Each CDR3 is given with its conserved first and last residue. The order of the fields is J gene, V gene, D gene, CDR3 DNA, CDR3 protein. D genes are given only for firm matches.

j_gene: TRBJ2-7
v_gene: TRBV6-2/TRBV6-3
d_gene: TRBD1
CDR3nt: TGTGCCAGCAGTTTCCGGACAGGCGCCTACGAGCAGTACTTC
CDR3aa: CASSFRTGAYEQYF

j_gene: TRBJ2-5
v_gene: TRBV19
d_gene: TRBD1
CDR3nt: TGTGCCAGTAAAAAGGGCGCAGGGGGCCAAGAGACCCAGTACTTC
CDR3aa: CASKKGAGGQETQYF

j_gene: TRBJ2-3
v_gene: TRBV6-4
d_gene: TRBD2
CDR3nt: TGTGCCAGCAGTGTTCGAGCGGGAGAAGGGACAGATACGCAGTATTTT
CDR3aa: CASSVRAGEGTDTQYF

j_gene: TRBJ1-6
v_gene: TRBV30
d_gene: NA
CDR3nt: TGTGCCTGGAGGTACATAAATTCACCCCTCCACTTT
CDR3aa: CAWRYINSPLHF

j_gene: TRBJ2-5
v_gene: TRBV28
d_gene: NA
CDR3nt: TGTGCCAGCACCCAGGTTGGGGCAGAAGAGACCCAGTACTTC
CDR3aa: CASTQVGAEETQYF

j_gene: TRBJ1-3
v_gene: TRBV7-2
d_gene: NA
CDR3nt: TGTGCCAGCAGCTTAGAGACAGGACGGTGGAACACCATATATTTT
CDR3aa: CASSLETGRWNTIYF

j_gene: TRBJ1-6
v_gene: TRBV5-1
d_gene: TRBD1
CDR3nt: TGCGCCAGCAGCTGGGGACAGCTTAATTCACCCCTCCACTTT
CDR3aa: CASSWGQLNSPLHF

j_gene: TRBJ2-7
v_gene: TRBV6-4
d_gene: NA
CDR3nt: TGTGCCAGCAGTGATGAGAACAGGGTTTTCTCCCACGAGCAGTACTTC
CDR3aa: CASSDENRVFSHEQYF

j_gene: TRBJ2-5
v_gene: TRBV9
d_gene: TRBD1
CDR3nt: TGTGCCAGCAGCGTAGCCACCGGGACAGGTCAAGAGACCCAGTACTTC
CDR3aa: CASSVATGTGQETQYF

j_gene: TRBJ2-3
v_gene: TRBV7-9
d_gene: TRBD2
CDR3nt: TGTGCCAGCAGCCCCCGGCTAGCGGGAGGGGGCACAGATACGCAGTATTTT
CDR3aa: CASSPRLAGGGTDTQYF

j_gene: TRBJ2-5
v_gene: TRBV7-9
d_gene: NA
CDR3nt: TGTGCCAGCAGCCTGGGGAGGATGGAGACCCAGTACTTC
CDR3aa: CASSLGRMETQYF

j_gene: TRBJ2-7
v_gene: TRBV4-1
d_gene: TRBD2
CDR3nt: TGCGCCAGCAGCCACTTTAGCGGGAGGTTGGACGAGCAGTACTTC
CDR3aa: CASSHFSGRLDEQYF

j_gene: TRBJ2-7
v_gene: TRBV30
d_gene: TRBD1
CDR3nt: TGTGCCTGGACCCCGACAGGGGCAATCTACGAGCAGTACTTC
CDR3aa: CAWTPTGAIYEQYF

j_gene: TRBJ1-4
v_gene: TRBV28
d_gene: NA
CDR3nt: TGTGCCAGCAGTTTGGTGGCGGGTGAAAAACTGTTTTTT
CDR3aa: CASSLVAGEKLFF

j_gene: TRBJ2-1
v_gene: TRBV15
d_gene: NA
CDR3nt: TGTGCCACCAGAACGGGAGTTTCTTACAATGAGCAGTTCTTC
CDR3aa: CATRTGVSYNEQFF

j_gene: TRBJ1-1
v_gene: TRBV19
d_gene: NA
CDR3nt: TGTGCCAGTAGTCAAGCGGCCCTTAAAACTGAAGCTTTCTTT
CDR3aa: CASSQAALKTEAFF

j_gene: TRBJ1-1
v_gene: TRBV12-5
d_gene: NA
CDR3nt: TGTGCTAGTGGTTTGGCCTTCTTACAGGTAACAACTGAAGCTTTCTTT
CDR3aa: CASGLAFLQVTTEAFF

j_gene: TRBJ2-1
v_gene: TRBV28
d_gene: NA
CDR3nt: TGTGCCAGCAGTTCCGGGAGTGCTACCTACAATGAGCAGTTCTTC
CDR3aa: CASSSGSATYNEQFF

j_gene: TRBJ2-3
v_gene: TRBV6-5
d_gene: NA
CDR3nt: TGTGCCAGCACTCTACAGGGTTTAGGCACAGATACGCAGTATTTT
CDR3aa: CASTLQGLGTDTQYF

j_gene: TRBJ2-7
v_gene: TRBV19
d_gene: TRBD1
CDR3nt: TGTGCCAGTAGTATAACCGAGGGGGCCGCCGGCTACGAGCAGTACTTC
CDR3aa: CASSITEGAAGYEQYF

j_gene: TRBJ2-7
v_gene: TRBV9
d_gene: NA
CDR3nt: TGTGCCAGCAACACACTTTGGGGGGTTTCCTACGAGCAGTACTTC
CDR3aa: CASNTLWGVSYEQYF

j_gene: TRBJ2-2
v_gene: TRBV10-3
d_gene: NA
CDR3nt: TGTGCCATCGGCGATAGCATGCTCGGGGAGCTGTTTTTT
CDR3aa: CAIGDSMLGELFF